What follows describes a single T cell receptor beta chain. The antigen is unknown. This sample is drawn from a study of cytomegalovirus exposure and HLA in healthy donors. Study overall: There were several hundred genotyped donors. Of these, roughly 80% fell in the genetic ancestry cluster associated with self-reported Caucasian donors. Study results and caveats: In a later analysis, most CMV-associated TCR beta chains appeared HLA-restricted. Analyzed later, association rates of TCRs varied across HLA loci, with DRB1 most and HLA-C fewest.

It was with 60 Vbeta and 13 Jbeta primers that the PCR ran. The assay was immunoSEQ multiplex PCR, and TCRdb's table has in-frame clones only and misses some. This sample has 130,000 or so clones; approximately 79% occur once, and the top ten carry 1.1%. The sequencing input was PBMCs. The receptor was derived from a male donor in good health and CMV-seronegative.

This CDR3 reads CASSYLGGGTYEQYF. Here the CDR3 DNA reads TGTGCCAGCAGTTACCTGGGGGGGGGCACCTACGAGCAGTACTTC. The chain recombines TRBV6-6 with TRBJ2-7, with a weak D call TRBD2 (7 bases). The CDR3 spans 15 residues. Germline V CDR1 and CDR2: MNHNY, SVGAGI (reference sequence). V was pared by 2 bases and J by 2 bases, with 13 bases between.